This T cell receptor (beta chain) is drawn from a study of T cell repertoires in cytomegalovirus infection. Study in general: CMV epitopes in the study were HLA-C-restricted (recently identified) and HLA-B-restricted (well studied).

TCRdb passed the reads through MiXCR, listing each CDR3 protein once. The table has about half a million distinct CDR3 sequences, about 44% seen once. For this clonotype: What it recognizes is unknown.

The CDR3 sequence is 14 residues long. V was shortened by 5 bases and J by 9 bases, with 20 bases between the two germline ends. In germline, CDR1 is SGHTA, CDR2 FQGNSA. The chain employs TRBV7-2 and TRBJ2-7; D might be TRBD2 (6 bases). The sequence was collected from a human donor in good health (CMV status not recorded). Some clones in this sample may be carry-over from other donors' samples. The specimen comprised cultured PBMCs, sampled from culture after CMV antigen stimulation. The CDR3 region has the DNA TGTGCCAGCAGCCTTAGCGGCATTGAGGCGGTGCAGTACTTC. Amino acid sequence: CASSLSGIEAVQYF.